This entry features one T cell receptor beta chain sequence. Data came from immunoSEQ multiplex PCR; TCRdb stores just in-frame clones and leaves some out. This repertoire shows roughly 500,000 clones, around 85% found once; its top ten account for 6.5% to 8.5%. The data derive from a study of blood T cell repertoires in COVID-19. Study context: Some COVID-19 samples were acute and others convalescent; all came from the United States, Italy and Spain.

The CDR3 contains 18 residues. The sequenced sample consisted of PBMCs or T cells enriched from blood (not recorded which). This chain links TRBV21-1 with TRBJ2-2; the table's D call, TRBD2, was not checked against the DNA. TRBV21-1 is an annotated pseudogene. The sequence came from an older woman who had recovered from COVID-19. This CDR3 reads CAKHTLMTPGTNTGELFF. In DNA form, the CDR3 reads TGTGCCAAGCACACCTTAATGACCCCGGGAACAAACACCGGGGAGCTGTTTTTT.